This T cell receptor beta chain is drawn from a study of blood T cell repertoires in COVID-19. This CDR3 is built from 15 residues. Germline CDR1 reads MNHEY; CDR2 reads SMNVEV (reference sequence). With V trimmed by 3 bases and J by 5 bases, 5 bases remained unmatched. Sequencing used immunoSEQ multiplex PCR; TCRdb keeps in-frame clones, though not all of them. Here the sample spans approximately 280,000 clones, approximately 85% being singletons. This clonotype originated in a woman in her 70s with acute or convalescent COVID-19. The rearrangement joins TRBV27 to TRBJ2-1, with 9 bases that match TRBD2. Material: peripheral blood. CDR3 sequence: CASSFWLAGNNEQFF. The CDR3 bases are TGTGCCAGCAGTTTCTGGCTAGCGGGGAACAATGAGCAGTTCTTC.